This T cell receptor (beta chain) was sequenced during a study of blood T cells in healthy people across ages. It was with a sample-barcoded 5' primer and a J-beta primer mix that a second PCR of roughly 6 to 12 cycles was run. TCRdb reprocessed the 5' RACE reads with MiXCR, giving one entry per CDR3 protein. Here the sample spans fewer than 1,000,000 distinct CDR3 sequences, about half being singletons. V lost 5 bases and J lost 8; bases outside the gene matches: 4. CDR3 length: 14 residues. Germline V gives CDR1 SGHTA, CDR2 FQGTGA. V and J are TRBV7-3 and TRBJ2-1; 12 nucleotides line up with TRBD2. The receptor was isolated from a man older than 75 in good health. Sequencing input: blood. The CDR3 DNA reads as TGTGCCAGCAGCCAGAGACTAGCGGGAGATGAGCAGTTCTTC. This sequence encodes CASSQRLAGDEQFF.